The sequence of this TCR beta chain was determined in a study of shared clonotypes between healthy human individuals. This CDR3 is 13 amino acids long. V gave up 0 bases and J gave up 3 bases, with 6 bases separating them. Germline V CDR1 and CDR2: SGHDN, FVKESK. Study-level findings and limits: Despite large depth, sorted-subset datasets appeared incompletely sequenced. Tissue TCR repertoires likely differ from these blood-only repertoires.

Terminally differentiated effector memory CD45RA+ cells were excluded from the naive CD8 cells, which were CD45RO-negative and positively selected for CCR7. Each sample came from a Caucasian adult donor living in Nashville, Tennessee. TCRdb keeps only in-frame clones here, not all; method: immunoSEQ multiplex PCR. The sample consists of more than 2 million clones, about 95% of them appearing once. As concerns this clone: Its antigen is not identified.

The clonotype originates from a man in his late teens or twenties in good health. This chain joins TRBV14 and TRBJ2-7, with D unresolved. The sequenced material came from naive CD8+ T cells sorted from blood. The CDR3 reads CASSQDGSYEQYF. Written as DNA, the CDR3 is TGTGCCAGCAGCCAAGATGGCAGCTACGAGCAGTACTTC. The full variable domain, rest sourced from reference TRBV14 and TRBJ2-7, is EAGVTQFPSHSVIEKGQTVTLRCDPISGHDNLYWYRRVMGKEIKFLLHFVKESKQDESGMPNNRFLAERTGGTYSTLKVQPAELEDSGVYFCASSQDGSYEQYFGPGTRLTVT.